The 10 T cell receptor beta chains presented below share a single source sample, sequenced in a study of T-cell memory formation after mild COVID-19. Each CDR3 protein gets one entry after TCRdb re-called the 5' RACE reads with MiXCR. The data contain around 190,000 distinct CDR3 sequences, around 18% of them seen just once; the ten biggest clones take up 3% to 4.5%. Input material: PBMCs or a T cell subset sorted from them (not recorded which). The receptors come from a man aged 18 to 30 who had mild COVID-19 (a few samples of this study predate the infection). Cell type and time point are not known.

The genes are TRBV24-1 and TRBJ2-3, with 10 bases matching TRBD2. Trimming cost V 1 base and J 6 bases; bases outside gene matches: 6. The CDR3 spans 16 residues. CDR1 is KGHDR, CDR2 SFDVKD, per germline. The CDR3 sequence: CATSDLKRGGDDTQYF. As DNA, the CDR3 is TGTGCCACCAGTGATTTAAAGCGGGGGGGAGATGATACGCAGTATTTT.

The chain joins TRBV7-9 to TRBJ1-6; D gene unclear. V shed 3 bases and J shed 6 bases, with 9 bases lying between them. This CDR3 is 14 amino acids long. Germline V CDR1 and CDR2: SEHNR, FQNEAQ (reference sequence). CDR3 in amino acids: CASSFMSSNSPLHF. DNA of the CDR3: TGTGCCAGCAGCTTTATGTCCAGTAATTCACCCCTCCACTTT.

This clonotype was observed a handful of times. The chain links TRBV20-1 to TRBJ1-4; 10 positions match TRBD1. The V segment lost 3 bases and the J segment 0 bases; nucleotides outside the gene matches: 7. This CDR3 comprises 17 residues. In germline, CDR1 is DFQATT, CDR2 SNEGSKA (reference sequence). As DNA, the CDR3 is TGCAGTGCTAGGGGACAGGGGCGAACTGCAACTAATGAAAAACTGTTTTTT. Amino acids: CSARGQGRTATNEKLFF.

The chain joins TRBV6-5 to TRBJ1-6; 11 nucleotides agree with TRBD1. Germline-derived CDR1 and CDR2 are MNHEY and SVGAGI. The CDR3 contains 14 residues. Trimming took 7 bases from V and 7 from J; bases not matched to a gene: 3. CDR3 sequence: CASTRDRGNSPLHF. The CDR3 nucleotides read TGTGCCAGCACCAGGGACAGGGGGAATTCACCCCTCCACTTT.

The V gene is TRBV7-2, the J gene TRBJ2-1; D is perhaps TRBD1 or TRBD2 (5 bases each). V lost 1 base and J lost 14, with 12 bases in between. The CDR3 loop spans 12 amino acids. The V gene's germline CDR1 is SGHTA and CDR2 FQGNSA. The CDR3 loop reads CASSLGGREEFF. CDR3 nucleotides: TGTGCCAGCAGCTTAGGGGGGAGAGAAGAGTTCTTC.

This chain links TRBV6-5 with TRBJ1-5, with D perhaps matching TRBD1 (6 bases). Per the germline V gene, CDR1 is MNHEY and CDR2 is SVGAGI. This CDR3 contains 13 residues. Trimming shortened V by 4 bases and J by 9 bases, and 13 bases separated the two germline ends. The DNA of the CDR3 is TGTGCCAGCAGTTCGACAGGTTTTTCGCCCCAGCATTTT. This codes for CASSSTGFSPQHF.

This clonotype was found a few times. V is TRBV18 and J is TRBJ2-7; no clear D gene. There are 13 residues in the CDR3. Between the trimmed V and J ends, which lost 3 bases and 4 bases, there was a span of 10 bases. Germline assignment: CDR1 KGHSH and CDR2 LQKENI. The DNA for the CDR3 is TGTGCCAGCTCACCCGCAGTCGGGTACGAGCAGTACGTC. It encodes CASSPAVGYEQYV.

In this sample, this clonotype turned up a few times. The chain couples TRBV18 to TRBJ1-5; 7 bases map to TRBD1. This CDR3 spans 15 amino acids. CDR1 is KGHSH and CDR2 is LQKENI in the germline V gene. After removal of 4 bases from V and 4 bases from J, the junction contained 7 bases not matched to a gene. CDR3 loop: CASSRDRAGNQPQHF. The DNA of the CDR3 is TGTGCCAGCTCACGAGACAGGGCGGGTAATCAGCCCCAGCATTTT.

This clonotype was seen a few times. The chain has TRBV7-2 and TRBJ2-1; D might be TRBD1 or TRBD2, each matching 5 bases. The V end lost 1 base, the J end lost 9 bases, and 10 bases lay between the germline ends. Germline V gene data show CDR1 as SGHTA and CDR2 as FQGNSA. The CDR3 extends over 13 amino acids. In DNA, the CDR3 is TGTGCCAGCAGCTTAGAGTTTGGGGGTGAGCAGTTCTTC. It translates to CASSLEFGGEQFF. Complete variable domain (other parts from reference TRBV7-2 and TRBJ2-1): GAGVSQSPSNKVTEKGKDVELRCDPISGHTALYWYRQSLGQGLEFLIYFQGNSAPDKSGLPSDRFSAERTGGSVSTLTIQRTQQEDSAVYLCASSLEFGGEQFFGPGTRLTVL.

This clonotype showed up many times. The chain combines TRBV4-1 with TRBJ2-1, with 11 positions matching TRBD2. This CDR3 has 17 amino acids. The J segment lost 12 bases and the V segment lost 0 bases, leaving 13 bases of the junction unmatched. In germline, CDR1 is MGHRA, CDR2 YSYEKL. The CDR3 region is CASSQDGTSGHNRGQFF. For the CDR3, the DNA is TGCGCCAGCAGCCAAGATGGGACTAGCGGTCATAATCGTGGGCAGTTCTTC.